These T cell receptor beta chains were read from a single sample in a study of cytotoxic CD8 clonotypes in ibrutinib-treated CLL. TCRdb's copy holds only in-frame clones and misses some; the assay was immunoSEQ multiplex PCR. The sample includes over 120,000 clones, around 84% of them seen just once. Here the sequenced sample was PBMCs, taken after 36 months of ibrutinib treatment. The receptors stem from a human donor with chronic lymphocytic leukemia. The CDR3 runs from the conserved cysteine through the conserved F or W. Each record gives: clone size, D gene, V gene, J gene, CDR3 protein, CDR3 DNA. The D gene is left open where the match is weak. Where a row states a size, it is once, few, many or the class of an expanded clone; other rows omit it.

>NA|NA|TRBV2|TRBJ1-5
CASSELENQPQHF
TGTGCCAGCAGTGAGTTGGAAAATCAGCCCCAGCATTTT
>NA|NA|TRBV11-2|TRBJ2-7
CASSETGVTYEQYF
TGTGCCAGCAGTGAAACTGGGGTAACCTACGAGCAGTACTTC
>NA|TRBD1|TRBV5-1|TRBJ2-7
CASSYSGQGGFYEQYF
TGCGCCAGCAGCTATTCTGGACAGGGAGGCTTCTACGAGCAGTACTTC
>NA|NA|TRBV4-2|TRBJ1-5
CASSQDWADNQPQHF
TGTGCCAGCAGCCAAGATTGGGCAGACAATCAGCCCCAGCATTTT
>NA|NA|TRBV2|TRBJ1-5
CASSGASNQPQHF
TGTGCCAGCAGTGGTGCCAGTAATCAGCCCCAGCATTTT
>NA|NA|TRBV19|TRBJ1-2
CASSNLPGESSGYTF
TGTGCCAGTAGTAACCTCCCCGGGGAATCCTCTGGCTACACCTTC
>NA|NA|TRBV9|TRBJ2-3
CASSVGEADTQYF
TGTGCCAGCAGCGTAGGGGAGGCTGATACGCAGTATTTT
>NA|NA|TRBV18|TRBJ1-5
CASSPWGLRSQPQHF
TGTGCCAGCTCACCATGGGGGTTGAGGAGTCAGCCCCAGCATTTT
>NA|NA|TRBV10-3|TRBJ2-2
CAISPRDLGKLFF
TGTGCCATCAGCCCCCGGGACTTGGGGAAGCTGTTTTTT
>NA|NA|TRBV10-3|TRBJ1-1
CAISTDLNTEAFF
TGTGCCATCAGTACGGATTTGAACACTGAAGCTTTCTTT
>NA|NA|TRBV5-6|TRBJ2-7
CASRDFGFGEQYF
TGTGCCAGCAGGGACTTCGGGTTCGGCGAGCAGTACTTC
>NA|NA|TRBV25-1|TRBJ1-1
CASSDLGQNTEAFF
TGTGCCAGCAGTGATCTAGGACAGAACACTGAAGCTTTCTTT
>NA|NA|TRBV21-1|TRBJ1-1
CAGSWIGNTEAFF
TGTGCCGGCTCTTGGATTGGGAACACTGAAGCTTTCTTT
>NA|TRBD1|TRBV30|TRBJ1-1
CASSRDRLGHTEAFF
TGTGCCTCGTCCCGGGACAGGCTAGGGCACACTGAAGCTTTCTTT
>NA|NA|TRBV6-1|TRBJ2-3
CASSEVSTDTQYF
TGTGCCAGCAGTGAAGTCTCGACCGATACGCAGTATTTT
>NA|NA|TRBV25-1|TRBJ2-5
CASSNPRRGVQETQYF
TGTGCCAGCAGTAACCCCCGGCGAGGCGTTCAAGAGACCCAGTACTTC
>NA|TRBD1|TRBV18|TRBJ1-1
CASSPSDRARWSEAFF
TGTGCCAGCTCACCGTCGGACAGGGCAAGGTGGTCTGAAGCTTTCTTT
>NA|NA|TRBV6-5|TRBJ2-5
CASRIVETQYF
TGTGCCAGCAGAATTGTGGAGACCCAGTACTTC
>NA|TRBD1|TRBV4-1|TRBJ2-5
CASSLQGAGETQYF
TGCGCCAGCAGCCTTCAGGGGGCGGGAGAGACCCAGTACTTC
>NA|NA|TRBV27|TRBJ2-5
CASSLGGTQYF
TGTGCCAGCAGCCTAGGTGGGACCCAGTACTTC
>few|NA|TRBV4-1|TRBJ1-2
CASSQPGRAATYGYTF
TGCGCCAGCAGCCAACCCGGCAGGGCAGCCACCTATGGCTACACCTTC
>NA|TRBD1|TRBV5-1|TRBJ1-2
CASSRTGDYGYTF
TGCGCCAGCAGCCGGACAGGTGACTATGGCTACACCTTC
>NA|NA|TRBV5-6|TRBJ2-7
CASSFGLEDEQYF
TGTGCCAGCAGCTTTGGCCTAGAAGACGAGCAGTACTTC
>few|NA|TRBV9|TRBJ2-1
CASSVDSEVEQFF
TGTGCCAGCAGCGTAGACTCGGAAGTGGAGCAGTTCTTC
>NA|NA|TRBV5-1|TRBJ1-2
CASSHRDGNYGYTF
TGCGCCAGCAGCCACCGGGACGGAAACTATGGCTACACCTTC
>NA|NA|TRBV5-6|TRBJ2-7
CASSLRTVYEQYF
TGTGCCAGCAGCCTCCGGACAGTTTACGAGCAGTACTTC
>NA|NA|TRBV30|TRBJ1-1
CAWSVDLMNTEAFF
TGTGCCTGGAGTGTTGATTTAATGAACACTGAAGCTTTCTTT
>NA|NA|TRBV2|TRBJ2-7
CASTLSTLYEQYF
TGTGCCAGCACCCTGTCCACACTCTACGAGCAGTACTTC
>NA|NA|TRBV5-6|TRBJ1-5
CASSGGPGQPQHF
TGTGCCAGCAGTGGGGGTCCTGGTCAGCCCCAGCATTTT
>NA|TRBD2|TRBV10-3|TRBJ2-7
CAISRTSGAYEQYF
TGTGCCATCAGTAGGACTAGCGGGGCCTACGAGCAGTACTTC
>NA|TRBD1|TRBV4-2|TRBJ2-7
CASNPGDRANYEQYF
TGTGCCAGCAACCCAGGGGACAGGGCGAACTACGAGCAGTACTTC
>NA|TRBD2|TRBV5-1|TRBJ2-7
CASSLGTSGNPPQIYEQYF
TGCGCCAGCAGCTTGGGCACTAGCGGGAACCCCCCACAGATCTACGAGCAGTACTTC
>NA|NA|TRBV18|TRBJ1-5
CASSPRSLGANQPQHF
TGTGCCAGCTCACCACGTAGCCTTGGGGCGAATCAGCCCCAGCATTTT
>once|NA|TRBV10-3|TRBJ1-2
CAISESLGHGGGYTF
TGTGCCATCAGTGAGTCCTTGGGACACGGCGGTGGCTACACCTTC
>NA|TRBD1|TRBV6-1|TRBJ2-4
CASSARQGQAYF
TGTGCCAGCAGTGCCCGACAGGGGCAAGCGTACTTC